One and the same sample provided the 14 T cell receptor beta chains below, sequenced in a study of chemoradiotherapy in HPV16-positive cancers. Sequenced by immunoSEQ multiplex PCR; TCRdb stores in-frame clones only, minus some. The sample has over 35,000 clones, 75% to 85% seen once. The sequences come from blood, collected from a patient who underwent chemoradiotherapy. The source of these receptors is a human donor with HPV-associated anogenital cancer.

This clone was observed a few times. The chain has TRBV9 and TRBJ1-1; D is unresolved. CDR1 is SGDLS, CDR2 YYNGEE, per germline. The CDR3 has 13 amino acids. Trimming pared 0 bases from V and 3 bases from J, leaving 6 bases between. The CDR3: CASSVEVDTEAFF. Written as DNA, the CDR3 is TGTGCCAGCAGCGTAGAGGTAGACACTGAAGCTTTCTTT.

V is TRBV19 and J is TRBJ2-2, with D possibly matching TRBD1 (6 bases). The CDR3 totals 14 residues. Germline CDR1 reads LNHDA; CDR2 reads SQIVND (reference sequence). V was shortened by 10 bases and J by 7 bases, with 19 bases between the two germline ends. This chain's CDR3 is CATLDSQGGGELFF. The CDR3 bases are TGTGCCACCTTGGACAGTCAAGGTGGCGGGGAGCTGTTTTTT.

The CDR3 region is CSVVLGGYEQYF. CDR3 bases: TGCAGCGTGGTACTAGGGGGTTACGAGCAGTACTTC. The chain employs TRBV29-1 and TRBJ2-7; maybe TRBD1 (6 bases). Germline CDR1 reads SQVTM; CDR2 reads ANQGSEA. V was cut by 6 bases and J by 4 bases, with 13 bases left in between. CDR3 length: 12 amino acids.

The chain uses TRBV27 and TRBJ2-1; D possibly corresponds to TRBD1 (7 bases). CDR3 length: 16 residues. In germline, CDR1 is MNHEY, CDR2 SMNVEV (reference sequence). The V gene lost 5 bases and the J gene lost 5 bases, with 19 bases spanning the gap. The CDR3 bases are TGTGCCAGCAGTCAAGAACAGGGGACTTACCACAATGAGCAGTTCTTC. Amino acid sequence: CASSQEQGTYHNEQFF.

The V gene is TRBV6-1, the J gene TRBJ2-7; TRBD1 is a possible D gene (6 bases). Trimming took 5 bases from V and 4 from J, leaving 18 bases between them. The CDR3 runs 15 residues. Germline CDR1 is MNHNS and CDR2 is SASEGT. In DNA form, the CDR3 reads TGTGCCAGCAGTCCCGAACCCTGGACAGATTACGAGCAGTACTTC. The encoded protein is CASSPEPWTDYEQYF.

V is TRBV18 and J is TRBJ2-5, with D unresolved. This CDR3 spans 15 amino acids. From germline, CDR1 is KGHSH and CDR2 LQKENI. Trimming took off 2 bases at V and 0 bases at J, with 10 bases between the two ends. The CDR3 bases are TGTGCCAGCTCACCATTCTCAGCGAACCAAGAGACCCAGTACTTC. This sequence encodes CASSPFSANQETQYF.

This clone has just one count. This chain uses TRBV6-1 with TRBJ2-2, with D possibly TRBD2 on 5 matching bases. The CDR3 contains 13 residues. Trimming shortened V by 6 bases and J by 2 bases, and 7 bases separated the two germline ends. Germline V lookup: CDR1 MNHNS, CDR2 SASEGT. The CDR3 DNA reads TGTGCCAGCAGGGACTTTAACACCGGGGAGCTGTTTTTT. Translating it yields CASRDFNTGELFF.

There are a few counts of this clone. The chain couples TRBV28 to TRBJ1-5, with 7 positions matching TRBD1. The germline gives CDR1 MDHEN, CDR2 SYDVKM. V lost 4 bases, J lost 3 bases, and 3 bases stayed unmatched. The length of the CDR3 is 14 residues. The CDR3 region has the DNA TGTGCCAGCAGTTCGACAGGGATCAATCAGCCCCAGCATTTT. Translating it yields CASSSTGINQPQHF.

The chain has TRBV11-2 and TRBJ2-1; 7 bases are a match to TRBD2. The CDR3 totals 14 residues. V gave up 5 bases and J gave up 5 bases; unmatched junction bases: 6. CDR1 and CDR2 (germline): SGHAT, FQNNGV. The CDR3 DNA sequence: TGTGCCAGCAGCCTGAGCGGGATAGACAATGAGCAGTTCTTC. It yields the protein CASSLSGIDNEQFF.

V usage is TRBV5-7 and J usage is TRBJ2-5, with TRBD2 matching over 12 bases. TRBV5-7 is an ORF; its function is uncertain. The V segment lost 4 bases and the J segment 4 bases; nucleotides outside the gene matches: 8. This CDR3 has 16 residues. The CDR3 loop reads CASSGGLAGRGETQYF. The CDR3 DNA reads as TGTGCCAGCAGCGGAGGACTAGCGGGACGAGGAGAGACCCAGTACTTC.

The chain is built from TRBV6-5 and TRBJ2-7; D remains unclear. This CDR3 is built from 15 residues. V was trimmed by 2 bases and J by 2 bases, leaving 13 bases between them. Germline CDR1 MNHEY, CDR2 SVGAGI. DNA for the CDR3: TGTGCCAGCAGTTACAATCCAGATCCAACCTACGAGCAGTACTTC. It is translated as CASSYNPDPTYEQYF.

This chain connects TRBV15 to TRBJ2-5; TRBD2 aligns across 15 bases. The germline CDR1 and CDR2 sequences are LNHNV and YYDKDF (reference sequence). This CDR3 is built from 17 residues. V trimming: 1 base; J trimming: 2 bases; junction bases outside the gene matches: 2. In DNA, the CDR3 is TGTGCCACCAGCAGAGGGACTAGCGGGGGGGCTCAAGAGACCCAGTACTTC. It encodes CATSRGTSGGAQETQYF.

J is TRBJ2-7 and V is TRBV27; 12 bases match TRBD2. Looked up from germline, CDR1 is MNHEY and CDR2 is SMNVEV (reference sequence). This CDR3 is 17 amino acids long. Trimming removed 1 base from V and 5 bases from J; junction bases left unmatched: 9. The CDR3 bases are TGTGCCAGCAGTTTATTCGCTAGCGGGGGGGCGCGCCACGAGCAGTACTTC. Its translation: CASSLFASGGARHEQYF.

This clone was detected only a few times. The CDR3 loop is CSVVATGMDGYTF. In DNA form, the CDR3 reads TGCAGCGTTGTAGCGACAGGGATGGATGGCTACACCTTC. The V gene is TRBV29-1, the J gene TRBJ1-2, with 7 bases aligning to TRBD1. CDR1 is SQVTM and CDR2 is ANQGSEA in the germline V gene. Trimming cost V 4 bases and J 6 bases; bases outside gene matches: 8. The CDR3 length is 13 residues.